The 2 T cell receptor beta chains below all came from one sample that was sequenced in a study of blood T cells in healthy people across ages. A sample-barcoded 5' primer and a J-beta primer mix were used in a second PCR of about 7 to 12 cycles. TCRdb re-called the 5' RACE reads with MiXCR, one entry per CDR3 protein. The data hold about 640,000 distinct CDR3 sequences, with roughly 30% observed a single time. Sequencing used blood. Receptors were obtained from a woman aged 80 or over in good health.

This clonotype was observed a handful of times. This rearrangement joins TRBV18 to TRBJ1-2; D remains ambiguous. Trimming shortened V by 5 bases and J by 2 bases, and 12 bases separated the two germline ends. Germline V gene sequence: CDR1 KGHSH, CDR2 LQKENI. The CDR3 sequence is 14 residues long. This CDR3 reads CASSGPEANYGYTF. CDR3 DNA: TGTGCCAGCTCAGGCCCGGAAGCGAACTATGGCTACACCTTC.

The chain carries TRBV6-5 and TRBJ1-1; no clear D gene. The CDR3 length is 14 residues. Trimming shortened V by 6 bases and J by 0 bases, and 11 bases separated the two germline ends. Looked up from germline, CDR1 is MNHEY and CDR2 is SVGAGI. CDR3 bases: TGTGCCAGCAGGCCGACTAACGTGAACACTGAAGCTTTCTTT. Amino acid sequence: CASRPTNVNTEAFF.